The text below deals with one T cell receptor beta chain. Antigen unknown. The repertoire was sequenced with immunoSEQ multiplex PCR; TCRdb's copy has only in-frame clones and lacks some. Of about 50,000 clones detected, 70% to 80% appear once; the ten largest clones hold about 3.9%. The record originates from a study of OX40 agonist ivuxolimab in advanced cancers. Study-level background: Given to patients was ivuxolimab, an agonistic anti-OX40 (CD134) antibody. Recorded diagnoses for dose-escalation patients were hepatocellular carcinoma, melanoma, renal cell or head and neck cancer. Overall study findings and caveats: With doses of 0.1-3.0 mg/kg, partial responders showed among the lowest clonal expansion. Compared with CD4+, CD8+ T cells on average had more expanded clones.

This CDR3 comprises 20 residues. Germline V gives CDR1 LNHDA, CDR2 SQIVND (reference sequence). The V end was cut by 2 bases, the J end by 1 base, with 21 bases between. This TCR derives from an adult with an advanced solid tumor such as melanoma, head and neck, liver or kidney cancer. Sequencing was performed on CD4+ or CD8+ T cells sorted from blood, taken in a trial of the OX40 agonist ivuxolimab. The chain combines TRBV19 with TRBJ1-6; D is perhaps TRBD1 (5 bases). In nucleotides, the CDR3 is TGTGCCAGTAGTATATGGCCCAGGACATACTTTAGGTCCTATAATTCACCCCTCCACTTT. Protein sequence: CASSIWPRTYFRSYNSPLHF.